The 18 T cell receptor beta chains presented below share a single source sample, sequenced in a study of tumor-infiltrating lymphocytes in primary liver carcinoma. TCR beta cDNA was prepared out of around 460 ng total RNA by means of a constant-region primer. Researchers made the TCR beta libraries by running three nested multiplex PCR rounds with slightly modified ARM-PCR. The first two PCR rounds used TRBV1-TRBV30 primers with a Cbeta primer, 9 to 11 cycles each. TCRdb re-called the multiplex PCR reads with MiXCR, one entry per CDR3 protein. The top ten clones hold 9% to 10% of a sample with 300,000 to 400,000 distinct CDR3 sequences, 65% of them seen once. Germline DNA was extracted too, while blood RNA derived from unsorted whole blood. The sample taken for sequencing was peripheral blood. All receptors come from a man in his forties or fifties with primary liver carcinoma and hepatitis B virus infection.

To note about this clonotype: One end of the junction varies from germline; a read error may be responsible. CDR3 sequence reads: CAGSPLGLAADTQYF. CDR3 bases: TGTGCCGGCAGCCCCCTCGGGCTAGCAGCAGATACGCAGTATTTT. The genes are TRBV7-8 and TRBJ2-3; the D gene is possibly TRBD2 (5 bases). This CDR3 region has 15 residues. In germline, CDR1 is SGHVS, CDR2 FQNEAQ.

The chain employs TRBV7-9 and TRBJ1-5; D unresolved. CDR1 and CDR2 from the germline V gene are SEHNR and FQNEAQ (reference sequence). The CDR3 is 14 residues long. V lost 4 bases to trimming and J lost 7 bases, with 14 bases between them. The CDR3 DNA follows: TGTGCCAGCAGCTACATAGGCGGGGAGCAGCCCCAGCATTTT. This translates into CASSYIGGEQPQHF.

Remarks on this clonotype: One junction end disagrees with the germline gene, perhaps due to a read error. The chain is built from TRBV4-1 and TRBJ2-1; D unclear. The germline V gene encodes CDR1 MGHRA and CDR2 YSYEKL. This CDR3 has 16 residues. The CDR3 nucleotides are TGCGCCAGCGGCCAAGATCCGTCTAGCTCCTACAATGAGCAGTTCTTC. Amino acid sequence: CASGQDPSSSYNEQFF.

The V call is TRBV29-1, the J call TRBJ2-1; 8 bases align to TRBD1. Germline V gene lookup returns CDR1 SQVTM and CDR2 ANQGSEA. The CDR3 is 12 amino acids. V dropped 8 bases and J dropped 15; count of bases not matched to a gene: 15. CDR3 DNA sequence: TGCAGCTCCGGGACAGGTAATAATGAGAGGTTCTTC. It specifies CSSGTGNNERFF.

In the case of this clonotype: Mismatch with germline at one junction end may stem from a read error. The rearrangement joins TRBV6-5 to TRBJ2-2; D is perhaps TRBD2 (5 bases). Germline V gene sequence: CDR1 MNHEY, CDR2 SVGAGI. The CDR3 extends over 12 amino acids. CDR3 sequence: CASSPNTGELSF. DNA of the CDR3: TGTGCCAGCAGTCCAAACACCGGGGAGCTGTCTTTT.

The J gene is TRBJ2-7, the V gene TRBV6-5, with 9 bases identical to TRBD2. The CDR3 is 13 amino acids. V dropped 3 bases and J dropped 9; count of bases not matched to a gene: 6. CDR1 and CDR2 from the germline V gene are MNHEY and SVGAGI. CDR3 residues: CASSYQTSGRQYF. The DNA of the CDR3 is TGTGCCAGCAGTTATCAGACTAGCGGACGGCAGTACTTC.

As concerns this clonotype: Compared with germline, one end of the junction differs, possibly owing to a read error. This chain links TRBV11-2 with TRBJ2-1; 8 bases map to TRBD2. The germline CDR1 and CDR2 sequences are SGHAT and FQNNGV. This CDR3 has 16 residues. The CDR3 bases are TGTGCCAGCAACCAAAGTAGCGGGAAGAGCTACACTGAGCAGTTCTTC. Translated: CASNQSSGKSYTEQFF.

Turning to this clonotype: The CDR3 does not close with the conserved phenylalanine or tryptophan, likely indicating a read error. This sequence joins TRBV5-6 and TRBJ2-1; 8 positions agree with TRBD2. This CDR3 contains 17 residues. Per germline, CDR1 SGHDT and CDR2 YYEEEE. J was trimmed by 0 bases and V by 0 bases; bases with no gene match: 5. CDR3 sequence reads: CASSLVPSGPSYNEQFS. The DNA of the CDR3 is TGTGCCAGCAGCTTGGTGCCTAGCGGGCCCTCCTACAATGAGCAGTTCTCC.

The chain joins TRBV7-9 to TRBJ2-2; D ambiguous. This CDR3 spans 14 amino acids. Trimming left V 0 bases short and J 4 bases short, with 6 bases between. Germline values: CDR1 SEHNR, CDR2 FQNEAQ (reference sequence). CDR3 coding DNA: TGTGCCAGCAGCTTAGCGGCCTTCACCGGGGAGCTGTTTTTT. Translated: CASSLAAFTGELFF.

In the case of this clonotype: At one boundary the junction diverges from the germline segment, which might be a read error. The chain combines TRBV29-1 with TRBJ1-2; D unresolved. Looked up from germline, CDR1 is SQVTM and CDR2 is ANQGSEA. This CDR3 contains 13 residues. DNA of the CDR3: TGCAGCGTTGAATTAGCCGAGTTCTACGGCTACACTTTC. Protein product: CSVELAEFYGYTF.

Comments on this clonotype: The germline gene is not matched at one end of the junction; a read error may be the cause. V usage is TRBV5-1 and J usage is TRBJ2-2, with D perhaps matching TRBD2 (6 bases). This CDR3 contains 14 residues. From germline, CDR1 is SGHRS and CDR2 YFSETQ. The CDR3 DNA sequence: TGCACCAGCAGCTTGGACGGAGGGACCGGGGAGCTGTTTTTT. Protein product: CTSSLDGGTGELFF.

The genes are TRBV6-5 and TRBJ1-1; D not resolved. V shed 1 base and J shed 4 bases, with 13 bases lying between them. The CDR3 covers 15 residues. The V gene's germline CDR1 is MNHEY and CDR2 SVGAGI. CDR3 sequence (DNA): TGTGCCAGCAGTTACTTGAGGCGTGGAAGCACTGAAGCTTTCTTT. Translated, it gives CASSYLRRGSTEAFF.

The J gene is TRBJ1-2, the V gene TRBV11-2; TRBD1 aligns across 7 bases. Germline CDR1 SGHAT, CDR2 FQNNGV. Trimming took 0 bases from V and 6 from J; bases not matched to a gene: 7. The CDR3 spans 15 residues. CDR3 loop: CASSLDRGGFNGYTF. The DNA for the CDR3 is TGTGCCAGCAGCTTAGACAGGGGGGGTTTCAATGGCTACACCTTC. The variable domain in full, completed from reference TRBV11-2 and TRBJ1-2, reads EAGVAQSPRYKIIEKRQSVAFWCNPISGHATLYWYQQILGQGPKLLIQFQNNGVVDDSQLPKDRFSAERLKGVDSTLKIQPAKLEDSAVYLCASSLDRGGFNGYTFGSGTRLTVV.

Notes on this clonotype: This may be a read error, as it is one base from a much larger clone. The rearrangement links TRBV29-1 to TRBJ2-3; D perhaps matches TRBD1 (5 bases). The CDR3 has 14 amino acids. Germline CDR1 is SQVTM and CDR2 is ANQGSEA. The V end was cut by 7 bases, the J end by 4 bases, with 18 bases between. The CDR3 loop reads CSAWGTPPSDTQYF. The CDR3 nucleotides read TGCAGCGCCTGGGGCACGCCGCCTTCAGATACGCAGTATTTT.

In this sample, this clonotype is medium-sized. The chain links TRBV4-1 to TRBJ2-1; perhaps D is TRBD1 or TRBD2 (5 bases each). This CDR3 is 14 amino acids long. Germline lookup yields CDR1 MGHRA and CDR2 YSYEKL. V was clipped by 1 base and J by 7 bases, with 11 bases between them. CDR3 amino acids: CASSQVEGWNEQFF. CDR3 DNA sequence: TGCGCCAGCAGCCAAGTTGAGGGGTGGAATGAGCAGTTCTTC.

About this clonotype itself: A much more abundant neighbour one base away suggests this may be a read error. The chain links TRBV6-2 or TRBV6-3 to TRBJ2-5, with 10 bases lining up with TRBD1. Germline lookup yields CDR1 MNHEY and CDR2 SVGEGT. The V gene end was trimmed by 8 bases and the J gene end by 4 bases; junction bases not matched to a gene: 16. The CDR3 runs to 17 residues. The CDR3 nucleotides read TGTGCCAGCCGTCAACCCTCGTCCGGGACAGGGGCAGAGACCCAGTACTTC. It encodes CASRQPSSGTGAETQYF.

This clonotype was counted many times. The rearrangement joins TRBV30 to TRBJ2-7; D possibly corresponds to TRBD2 (6 bases). There are 13 residues in the CDR3. Trimming shortened V by 2 bases and J by 3 bases, and 11 bases separated the two germline ends. Germline values: CDR1 GTSNPN, CDR2 SVGIG (reference sequence). The CDR3 DNA sequence: TGTGCCTGGAGTAGGGACGGGGGCTACGAGCAGTACTTC. Protein: CAWSRDGGYEQYF.

This clonotype was recorded many times. The J gene is TRBJ2-2, the V gene TRBV12-3 or TRBV12-4; 7 bases are shared with TRBD1. Unmatched junction bases numbered 9, after V lost 7 bases and J lost 1 base. This CDR3 comprises 16 residues. The CDR3 DNA is TGTGCCAGCACCCCGACAGGGAAGGAGAACACCGGGGAGCTGTTTTTT. Its translation: CASTPTGKENTGELFF.